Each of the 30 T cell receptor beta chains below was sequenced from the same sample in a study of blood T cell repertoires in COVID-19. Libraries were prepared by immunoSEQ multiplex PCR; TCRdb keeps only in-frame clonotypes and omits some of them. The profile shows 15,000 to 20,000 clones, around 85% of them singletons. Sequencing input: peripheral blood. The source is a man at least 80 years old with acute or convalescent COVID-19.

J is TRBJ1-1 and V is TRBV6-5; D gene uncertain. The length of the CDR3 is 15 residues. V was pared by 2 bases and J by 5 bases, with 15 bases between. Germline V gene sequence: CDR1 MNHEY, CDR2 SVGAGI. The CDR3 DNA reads TGTGCCAGCAGTTACGATCCCATAGAGTTTACTGAAGCTTTCTTT. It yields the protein CASSYDPIEFTEAFF.

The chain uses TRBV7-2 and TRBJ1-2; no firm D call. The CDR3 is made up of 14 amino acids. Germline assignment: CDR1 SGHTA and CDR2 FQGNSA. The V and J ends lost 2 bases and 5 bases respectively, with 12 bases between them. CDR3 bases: TGTGCCAGCAGCTTAAAGGGAGCGGGGTATGGCTACACCTTC. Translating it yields CASSLKGAGYGYTF. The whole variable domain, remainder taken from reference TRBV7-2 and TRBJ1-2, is GAGVSQSPSNKVTEKGKDVELRCDPISGHTALYWYRQSLGQGLEFLIYFQGNSAPDKSGLPSDRFSAERTGGSVSTLTIQRTQQEDSAVYLCASSLKGAGYGYTFGSGTRLTVV.

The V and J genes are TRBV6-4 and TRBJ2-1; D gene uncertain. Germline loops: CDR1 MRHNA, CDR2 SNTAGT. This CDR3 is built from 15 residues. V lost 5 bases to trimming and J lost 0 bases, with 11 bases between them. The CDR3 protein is CASSPTPSSYNEQFF. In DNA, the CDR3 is TGTGCCAGCAGTCCAACACCTAGCTCCTACAATGAGCAGTTCTTC.

The CDR3 protein is CASSSGTGNSGNTIYF. The CDR3 DNA is TGTGCCAGCAGCTCCGGGACAGGAAACTCTGGAAACACCATATATTTT. The chain couples TRBV7-9 to TRBJ1-3; 8 nucleotides match TRBD1. This CDR3 has 16 amino acids. Looked up from germline, CDR1 is SEHNR and CDR2 is FQNEAQ (reference sequence). With 4 bases clipped from V and 0 bases from J, the junction kept 5 bases outside the gene matches.

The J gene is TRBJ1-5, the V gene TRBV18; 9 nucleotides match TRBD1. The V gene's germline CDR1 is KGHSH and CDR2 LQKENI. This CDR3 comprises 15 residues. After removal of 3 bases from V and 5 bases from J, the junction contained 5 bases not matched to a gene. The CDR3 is CASSPLGQGDQPQHF. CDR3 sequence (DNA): TGTGCCAGCTCACCCCTGGGACAGGGAGATCAGCCCCAGCATTTT. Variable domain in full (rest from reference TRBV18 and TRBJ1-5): NAGVMQNPRHLVRRRGQEARLRCSPMKGHSHVYWYRQLPEEGLKFMVYLQKENIIDESGMPKERFSAEFPKEGPSILRIQQVVRGDSAAYFCASSPLGQGDQPQHFGDGTRLSIL.

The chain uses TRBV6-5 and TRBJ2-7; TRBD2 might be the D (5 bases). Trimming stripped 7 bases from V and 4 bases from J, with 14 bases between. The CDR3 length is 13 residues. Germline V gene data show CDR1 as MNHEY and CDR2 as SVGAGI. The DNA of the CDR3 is TGTGCCAGCATTCTTTCTCGGGGTTACGAGCAGTACTTC. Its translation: CASILSRGYEQYF.

In nucleotides, the CDR3 is TGCGCCAGCAGCCCGGGACCGGGGGGGGACGAGCAGTACTTC. Translated, it gives CASSPGPGGDEQYF. V usage is TRBV5-1 and J usage is TRBJ2-7, with 8 positions matching TRBD2. There are 14 residues in the CDR3. Germline CDR1 and CDR2: SGHRS and YFSETQ. The ends lost 4 bases at V and 5 bases at J; junction bases unmatched: 8.

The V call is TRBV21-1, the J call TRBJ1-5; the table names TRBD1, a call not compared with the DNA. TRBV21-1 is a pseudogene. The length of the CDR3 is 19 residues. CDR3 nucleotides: TGTGCCAGCAGCAAAGGGGGCCCTCGGGCCGGTCTGGGCAATCAGCCCCAGCATTTT. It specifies CASSKGGPRAGLGNQPQHF.

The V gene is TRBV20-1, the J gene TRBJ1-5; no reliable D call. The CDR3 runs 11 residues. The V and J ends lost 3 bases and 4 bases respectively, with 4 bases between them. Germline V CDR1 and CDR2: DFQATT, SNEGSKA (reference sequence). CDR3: CSASPNQPQHF. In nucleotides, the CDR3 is TGCAGTGCTAGCCCTAATCAGCCCCAGCATTTT.

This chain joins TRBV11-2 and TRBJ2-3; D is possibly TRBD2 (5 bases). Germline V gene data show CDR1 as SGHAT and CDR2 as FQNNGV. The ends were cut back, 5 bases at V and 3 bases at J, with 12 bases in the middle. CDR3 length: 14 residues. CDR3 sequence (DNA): TGTGCCAGCAGCCGCCGGGGTTTGACAGATACGCAGTATTTT. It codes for CASSRRGLTDTQYF.

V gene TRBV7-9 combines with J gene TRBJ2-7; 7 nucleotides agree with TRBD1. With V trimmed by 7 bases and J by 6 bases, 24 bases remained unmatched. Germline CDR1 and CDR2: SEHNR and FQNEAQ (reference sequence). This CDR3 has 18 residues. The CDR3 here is CASTHSPGTVYRIPEQYF. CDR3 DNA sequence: TGTGCCAGCACCCACTCGCCGGGGACAGTTTACCGAATACCCGAGCAGTACTTC.

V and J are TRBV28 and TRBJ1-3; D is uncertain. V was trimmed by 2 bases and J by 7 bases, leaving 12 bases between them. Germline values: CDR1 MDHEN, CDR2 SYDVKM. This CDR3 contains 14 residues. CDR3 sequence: CASSLESRRNTIYF. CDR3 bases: TGTGCCAGCAGTTTAGAAAGCCGGCGGAACACCATATATTTT.

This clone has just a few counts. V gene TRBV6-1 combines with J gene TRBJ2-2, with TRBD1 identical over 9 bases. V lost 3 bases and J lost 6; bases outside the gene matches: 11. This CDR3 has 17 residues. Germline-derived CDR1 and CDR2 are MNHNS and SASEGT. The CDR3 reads CASSEVVGQGGSGELFF. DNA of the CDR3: TGTGCCAGCAGTGAGGTCGTGGGACAGGGTGGATCCGGGGAGCTGTTTTTT.

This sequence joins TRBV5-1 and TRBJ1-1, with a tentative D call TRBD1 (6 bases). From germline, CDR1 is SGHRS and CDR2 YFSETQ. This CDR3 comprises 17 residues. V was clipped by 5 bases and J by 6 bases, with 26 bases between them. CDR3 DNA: TGCGCCAGCAGTAGTTGGAGCCCAGGGGCCCTCCTCCCTGAAGCTTTCTTT. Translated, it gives CASSSWSPGALLPEAFF.

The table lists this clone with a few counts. The CDR3 is CASSSRTSGGARNNEQFF. The CDR3 region has the DNA TGTGCCAGCAGCTCCCGGACTAGCGGGGGGGCCAGGAACAATGAGCAGTTCTTC. This chain joins TRBV7-2 and TRBJ2-1, with TRBD2 matching over 15 bases. CDR3 length: 18 residues. With V trimmed by 4 bases and J by 5 bases, 9 bases remained unmatched. Germline V lookup: CDR1 SGHTA, CDR2 FQGNSA.

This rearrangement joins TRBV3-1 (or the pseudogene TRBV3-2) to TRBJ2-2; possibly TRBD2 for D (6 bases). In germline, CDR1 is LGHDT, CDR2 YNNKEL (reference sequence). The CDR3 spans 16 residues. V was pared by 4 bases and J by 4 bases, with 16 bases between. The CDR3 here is CASSPMTARGTGELFF. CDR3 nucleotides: TGTGCCAGCAGCCCGATGACGGCGCGGGGCACCGGGGAGCTGTTTTTT.

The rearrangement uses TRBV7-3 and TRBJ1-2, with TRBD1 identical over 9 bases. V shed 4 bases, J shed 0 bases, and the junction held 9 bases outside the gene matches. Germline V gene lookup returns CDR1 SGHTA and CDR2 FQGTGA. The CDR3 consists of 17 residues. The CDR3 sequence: CASSSGTGPLANYGYTF. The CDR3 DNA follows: TGTGCCAGCAGCTCCGGGACAGGGCCCTTAGCTAACTATGGCTACACCTTC.

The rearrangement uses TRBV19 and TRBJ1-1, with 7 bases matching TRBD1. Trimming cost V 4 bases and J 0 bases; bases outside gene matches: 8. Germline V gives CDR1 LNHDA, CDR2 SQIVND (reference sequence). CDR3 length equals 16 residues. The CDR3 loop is CASSTLQGSLNTEAFF. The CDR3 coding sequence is TGTGCCAGTAGTACCTTACAGGGGTCCTTGAACACTGAAGCTTTCTTT. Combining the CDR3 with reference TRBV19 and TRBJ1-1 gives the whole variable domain DGGITQSPKYLFRKEGQNVTLSCEQNLNHDAMYWYRQDPGQGLRLIYYSQIVNDFQKGDIAEGYSVSREKKESFPLTVTSAQKNPTAFYLCASSTLQGSLNTEAFFGQGTRLTVV.

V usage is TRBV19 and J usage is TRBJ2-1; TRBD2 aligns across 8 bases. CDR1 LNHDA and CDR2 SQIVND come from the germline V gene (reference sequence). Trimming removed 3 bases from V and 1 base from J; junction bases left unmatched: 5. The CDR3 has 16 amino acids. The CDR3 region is CASSIVSGGSYNEQFF. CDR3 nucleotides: TGTGCCAGTAGTATTGTGAGCGGGGGATCCTACAATGAGCAGTTCTTC.

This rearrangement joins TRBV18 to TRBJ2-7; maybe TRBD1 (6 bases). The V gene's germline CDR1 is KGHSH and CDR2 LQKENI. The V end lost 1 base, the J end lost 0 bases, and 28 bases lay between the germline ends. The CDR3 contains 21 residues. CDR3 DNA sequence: TGTGCCAGCTCACCACAGGAGATTCGGGTGTACAGGGACCCCTACTCCTACGAGCAGTACTTC. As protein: CASSPQEIRVYRDPYSYEQYF.

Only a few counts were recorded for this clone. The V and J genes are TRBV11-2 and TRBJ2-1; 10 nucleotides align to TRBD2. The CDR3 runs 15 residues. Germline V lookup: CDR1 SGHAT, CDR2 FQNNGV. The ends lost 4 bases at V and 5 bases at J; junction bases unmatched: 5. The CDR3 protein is CASSYSGGFNNEQFF. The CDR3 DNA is TGTGCCAGCAGCTATAGCGGGGGGTTTAACAATGAGCAGTTCTTC. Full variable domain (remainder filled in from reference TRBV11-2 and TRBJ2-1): EAGVAQSPRYKIIEKRQSVAFWCNPISGHATLYWYQQILGQGPKLLIQFQNNGVVDDSQLPKDRFSAERLKGVDSTLKIQPAKLEDSAVYLCASSYSGGFNNEQFFGPGTRLTVL.

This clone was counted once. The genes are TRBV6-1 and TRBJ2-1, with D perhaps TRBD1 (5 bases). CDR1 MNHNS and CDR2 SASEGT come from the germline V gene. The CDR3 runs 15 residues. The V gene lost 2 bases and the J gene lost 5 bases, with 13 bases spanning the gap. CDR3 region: CASSEMGRKNNEQFF. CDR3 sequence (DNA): TGTGCCAGCAGTGAAATGGGGCGAAAAAACAATGAGCAGTTCTTC.

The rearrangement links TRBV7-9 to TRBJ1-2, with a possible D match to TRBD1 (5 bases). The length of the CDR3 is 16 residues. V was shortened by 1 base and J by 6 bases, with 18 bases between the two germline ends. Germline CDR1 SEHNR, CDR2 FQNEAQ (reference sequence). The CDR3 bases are TGTGCCAGCAGCTTAGTTTGGGACTTCCCGGACCATGGCTACACCTTC. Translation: CASSLVWDFPDHGYTF.

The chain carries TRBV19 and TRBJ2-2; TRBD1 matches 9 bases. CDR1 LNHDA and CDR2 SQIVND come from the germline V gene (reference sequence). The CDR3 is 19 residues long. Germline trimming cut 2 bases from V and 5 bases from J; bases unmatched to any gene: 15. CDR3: CASSIFLGTGTGRTGELFF. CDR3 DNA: TGTGCCAGTAGTATATTCTTAGGGACCGGGACAGGGCGGACCGGGGAGCTGTTTTTT.

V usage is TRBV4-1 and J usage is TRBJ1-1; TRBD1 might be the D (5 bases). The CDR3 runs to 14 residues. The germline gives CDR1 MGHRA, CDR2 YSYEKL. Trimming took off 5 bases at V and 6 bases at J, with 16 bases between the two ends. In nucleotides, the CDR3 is TGCGCCAGCAGCAGCCCGGTTCCAGGGTCTGAAGCTTTCTTT. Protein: CASSSPVPGSEAFF.

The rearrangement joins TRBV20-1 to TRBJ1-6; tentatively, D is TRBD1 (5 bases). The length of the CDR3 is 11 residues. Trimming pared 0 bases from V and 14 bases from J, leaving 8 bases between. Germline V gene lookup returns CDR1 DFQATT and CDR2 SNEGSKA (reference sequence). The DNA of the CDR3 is TGCAGTGCTAGAGATGGGGGGACCCTCCACTTT. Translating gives CSARDGGTLHF.

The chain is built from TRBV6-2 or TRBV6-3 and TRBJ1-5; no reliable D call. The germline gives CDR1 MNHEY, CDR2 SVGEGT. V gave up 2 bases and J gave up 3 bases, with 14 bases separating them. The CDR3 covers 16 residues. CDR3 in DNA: TGTGCCAGCAGTTACCCCATAAGACGGGACAATCAGCCCCAGCATTTT. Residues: CASSYPIRRDNQPQHF.

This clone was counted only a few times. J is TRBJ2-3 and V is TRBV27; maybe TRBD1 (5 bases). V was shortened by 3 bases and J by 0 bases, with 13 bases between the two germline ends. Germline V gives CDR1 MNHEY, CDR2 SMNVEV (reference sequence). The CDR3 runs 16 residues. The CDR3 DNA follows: TGTGCCAGCAGTTTCGCTGGGGCGACTAGCACAGATACGCAGTATTTT. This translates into CASSFAGATSTDTQYF.

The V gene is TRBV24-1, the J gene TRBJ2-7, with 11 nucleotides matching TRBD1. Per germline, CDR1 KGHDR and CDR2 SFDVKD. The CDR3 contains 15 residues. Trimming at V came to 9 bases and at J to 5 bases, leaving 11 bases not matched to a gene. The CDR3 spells CATSTPGQGGHEQYF. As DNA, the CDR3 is TGTGCCACCTCCACCCCGGGACAGGGGGGCCACGAGCAGTACTTC.

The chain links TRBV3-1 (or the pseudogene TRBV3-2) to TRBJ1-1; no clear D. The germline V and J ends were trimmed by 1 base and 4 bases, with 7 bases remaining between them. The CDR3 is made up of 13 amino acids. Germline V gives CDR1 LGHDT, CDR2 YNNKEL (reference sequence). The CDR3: CASSQVPGTEAFF. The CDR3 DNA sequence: TGTGCCAGCAGCCAAGTTCCGGGCACTGAAGCTTTCTTT.